The sequence of this TCR beta chain was determined in a study of molecular identifiers for immune sequencing clone quantification. Across the study: The replicate experiment used RNA from approximately 20,000 or 100,000 naive CD8 cells. This RNA was split into five aliquots, and four of them were sequenced.

In preparing bulk TCR libraries, previously described methods and listed TCR primers were used. One entry per CDR3 protein results from TCRdb running MiXCR on the PCR reads. The sample consists of some 320,000 distinct CDR3 sequences, about a fifth of them appearing once. A word on this clonotype: Its specificity is not known.

V shed 3 bases and J shed 0 bases, with 6 bases lying between them. CDR3 length: 14 residues. CDR1 and CDR2 (germline): SQVTM, ANQGSEA. Points from the study as a whole: Highly expanded clone sizes could end up underestimated if a barcode were shared by identical TCR molecules.

The TCR was taken from a human donor in good health. Some libraries in this study had Jurkat cell RNA spiked in. The genes are TRBV29-1 and TRBJ2-6; the D gene is possibly TRBD1 (5 bases). Material: naive CD8+ T cells from blood, with Jurkat cell RNA spiked in. Subset denoted: FACS-sorted CD8+CD4-CCR7+CD45RA+ naive T cells. The CDR3, as DNA: TGCAGCGTTGAGACAGTCTCTGGGGCCAACGTCCTGACTTTC. It specifies CSVETVSGANVLTF.